The entry below describes one TCR beta chain. This clonotype was detected ten times or more. The antigen it binds to is not known. Base quality data are lacking; no much larger clone is found one base away. TCR beta VDJ combination and CDR3 sequence profiling used genomic DNA as the template. An Illumina HiSeq 2000 was the platform used for TCR repertoire sequencing. On the study's bioinformatics: Repertoire assessment relied on Simpson's diversity index, CDR3 size and DJ length profiles, and TRBV/TRBJ rearrangement plots. The most abundant DNA sequence in the deep sequencing data was defined as the immunodominant clone. CDR3 amino acid sequences were checked for sharing between subjects and were compared against published repertoires and the VDJdb database. TCRdb reprocessing: public reads trimmed at Q25 with fastp, clones called with MiXCR, in-frame beta chains kept. Rows with a matching CDR3 protein are joined into one entry that keeps the most common DNA and genes. Clone size and V and J calls follow TCRdb, not the original study. In this sample the table shows some 280,000 distinct CDR3 sequences, about 56% of which occur a single time. Roughly 8% of the sample is in the top ten clones.

In the study, sorted CD4+ and CD8+ blood T cells from patients with severe aplastic anemia and from healthy subjects underwent deep sequencing of TCR repertoires. Ficoll-Paque density gradient centrifugation was used to isolate peripheral blood mononuclear cells. CD4+ and CD8+ T cells were sorted by FACS or magnetic beads before DNA extraction. The V and J ends are trimmed by 7 bases and 7 bases, leaving 11 bases between them. The CDR3 numbers 11 residues from cysteine through phenylalanine. The CDR3 DNA has 33 bases and is translated from base 1. This sample was included in a study of CD8+CD57+ T cells in acquired aplastic anemia (dated by TCRdb to 2016 to 2019). With respect to the entire study: DNA extracted from sorted CD4+ and CD8+ cells had a mean of about 3.2 ug, with a range of 0.2 to 27.4 ug. What the work shows at the level of the full study, not this receptor alone: Roughly 30 CD8+ CDR3 sequences were shared between patients and controls but appeared highly expressed in patients and within their immunodominant clones. Between patients and healthy controls, no significant difference in CD8+ Simpson's diversity was found (P=0.060).

This TCR was recovered from a human donor with severe aplastic anemia or a healthy control (not recorded which). The chain uses TRBV12-3 or TRBV12-4 and TRBJ2-7; a tentative D match to TRBD1 spans 5 bases. The source material was sorted CD4+, CD8+, or CD8+CD57+ T cells (not recorded which) from PBMCs. The CDR3 protein is CASTDRTEQYF. Read as DNA, the sequence is TGTGCCAGCACCGATCGGACAGAGCAGTACTTC.